This T cell receptor (beta chain) was retrieved from a study of CD8 T cells in Susac syndrome. This clonotype was detected only once. Germline CDR1 LGHDT, CDR2 YNNKEL (reference sequence). CDR3 length equals 15 residues. The V gene lost 1 base and the J gene lost 2 bases, with 11 bases spanning the gap. A quantity of about 0.5 to 1 ug RNA underwent reverse transcription using random hexamers. TCRdb fed the immunoSEQ multiplex PCR reads into MiXCR, producing one record per CDR3 protein. The repertoire holds some 96,000 distinct CDR3 sequences, with roughly 94% as singletons. Sequenced: CD4+ T cells from PBMCs. This TCR was recovered from a human donor with Susac syndrome. This chain joins TRBV3-1 and TRBJ1-2, with unresolved D. This CDR3 reads CASSQGRGLNYGYTF. The DNA of the CDR3 is TGTGCCAGCAGCCAAGGTCGGGGATTGAACTATGGCTACACCTTC.